A selection of T cell receptor beta chains follows, all from one sample in a study of T cells in Graves' hyperthyroidism and ophthalmopathy. TCRdb redid the calling of the multiplex PCR reads with MiXCR, one entry per CDR3 protein. This table has about 500,000 distinct CDR3 sequences, 15% to 20% appearing once. Sequencing was carried out using blood. Every receptor here comes from a woman aged 18 to 35 with Graves' hyperthyroidism. The CDR3 runs from the conserved cysteine through the conserved F or W. The D gene is left open where the match is weak. Rows may omit the clone size; those that give it use once, few, many or a size class.

size	V	J	D	CDR3	DNA
.	TRBV27	TRBJ2-3	TRBD2	CASRRPGLAGVTDTQYF	TGTGCCAGCAGACGGCCGGGACTAGCGGGAGTCACAGATACGCAGTATTTT
.	TRBV12-3/TRBV12-4	TRBJ1-6	.	CASSLGGLYKSPLHF	TGTGCCAGCAGTTTGGGGGGACTGTATAAGTCACCCCTCCACTTT
many	TRBV11-2	TRBJ1-2	.	CASSLDLGPLKGYTF	TGTGCCAGCAGCTTAGATCTAGGGCCTCTGAAGGGCTACACCTTC
many	TRBV20-1	TRBJ2-1	TRBD2	CSARGTSGKGEQFF	TGCAGTGCTAGAGGCACTAGCGGGAAGGGTGAGCAGTTCTTC
.	TRBV30	TRBJ1-4	TRBD1	CARSPGQGATNEKLFF	TGTGCCCGGAGTCCGGGACAGGGGGCAACTAATGAAAAACTGTTTTTT
few	TRBV29-1	TRBJ2-3	.	CSVDQIIADTQYF	TGCAGCGTTGACCAAATCATCGCAGATACGCAGTATTTT
many	TRBV18	TRBJ2-7	.	CASSPPNREDEQYF	TGTGCCAGCTCACCACCGAACAGGGAGGACGAGCAGTACTTC
many	TRBV3-1	TRBJ2-3	.	CASSHLDTQYF	TGTGCCAGCAGCCACCTAGATACGCAGTATTTT
.	TRBV10-3	TRBJ1-4	.	CAIKPETATSEKLFF	TGTGCCATCAAGCCGGAAACTGCAACTAGTGAAAAACTGTTTTTT
many	TRBV18	TRBJ2-3	.	CASSRKTGSTDTQYF	TGTGCCAGCTCACGGAAGACAGGAAGCACAGATACGCAGTATTTT
many	TRBV6-6	TRBJ2-7	.	CASSYSARGYSYEQYF	TGTGCCAGCAGTTACTCAGCCAGGGGTTACTCCTACGAGCAGTACTTC
many	TRBV7-2	TRBJ1-2	.	CASSLSGPVAYGYTF	TGTGCCAGCAGCTTATCGGGGCCTGTCGCCTATGGCTACACCTTC
few	TRBV20-1	TRBJ1-1	TRBD1	CSVARTGGMNTEAFF	TGCAGTGTCGCGAGGACAGGGGGCATGAACACTGAAGCTTTCTTT
.	TRBV3-1	TRBJ1-6	.	CASSRGQGINSPLHF	TGTGCCAGCAGCCGGGGGCAGGGGATTAATTCACCCCTCCACTTT
many	TRBV18	TRBJ1-4	TRBD1	CASSLDRESQKLFF	TGTGCCAGCTCACTCGACAGGGAATCGCAAAAACTGTTTTTT
many	TRBV7-8	TRBJ2-5	.	CASSSGTGYQETQYF	TGTGCCAGCAGCTCCGGTACAGGTTACCAAGAGACCCAGTACTTC
few	TRBV29-1	TRBJ1-2	.	CSVEDLYGYTF	TGCAGCGTTGAAGACCTCTATGGCTACACCTTC
.	TRBV19	TRBJ2-3	TRBD1	CASKTGTGVADTQYF	TGTGCCAGTAAAACCGGGACAGGGGTCGCAGATACGCAGTATTTT
few	TRBV18	TRBJ2-3	TRBD2	CASSPLNSGSVGTDTQYF	TGTGCCAGCTCACCACTGAATAGCGGGAGTGTCGGCACAGATACGCAGTATTTT
many	TRBV12-3/TRBV12-4	TRBJ2-2	TRBD1	CASSLARTGGETGELFF	TGTGCCAGCAGTTTAGCGCGGACAGGGGGCGAGACCGGGGAGCTGTTTTTT